These T cell receptor beta chains were read from a single sample in a study of T cells in Graves' hyperthyroidism and ophthalmopathy. TCRdb reprocessed the multiplex PCR reads via MiXCR and lists one record per CDR3 protein. The sample records around 420,000 distinct CDR3 sequences, approximately 14% being singletons. Specimen: blood. These receptors all stem from a young woman with Graves' hyperthyroidism. Both conserved end residues are part of each CDR3. A D gene is named only where the DNA matches it firmly. A clone size is listed for some rows: how often the clone was seen (once, few, many), or a class if it is expanded.

clone_size d_call j_call v_call cdr3_nt cdr3_aa
many - TRBJ2-1 TRBV12-3/TRBV12-4 TGTGCCAGCAGTTTAGCCATATCGAATGAGCAGTTCTTC CASSLAISNEQFF
- - TRBJ2-7 TRBV6-2/TRBV6-3 TGTGCCAGCAGTCACGGACCCGAACAGTACTTC CASSHGPEQYF
- - TRBJ2-6 TRBV6-4 TGTGCCAGCAGTGAATCGTCCGGGGCCAACGTCCTGACTTTC CASSESSGANVLTF
many TRBD2 TRBJ2-3 TRBV7-8 TGTGCCAGCAGCGATACTCCTCCGGGACTAGCGGGAGCTGGTACAGATACGCAGTATTTT CASSDTPPGLAGAGTDTQYF
few TRBD2 TRBJ2-1 TRBV19 TGTGCCAGTAGTATGGGACTAGCGGTACCGGCAGGGGTCGAGCAGTTCTTC CASSMGLAVPAGVEQFF
many TRBD2 TRBJ2-1 TRBV2 TGTGCCAGCAGTGCTGTGTCTAGCGGCCTCTACAATGAGCAGTTCTTC CASSAVSSGLYNEQFF
few - TRBJ2-1 TRBV7-2 TGTGCCAGTAGATCTCCGGGTAGAACCACCAATGAGCAGTTCTTC CASRSPGRTTNEQFF
- TRBD2 TRBJ2-3 TRBV7-9 TGTGCCAGCAGCTTTCAGGCTAGCGGGAGCACAGATACGCAGTATTTT CASSFQASGSTDTQYF
many - TRBJ2-5 TRBV4-1 TGCGCCAGCAGCCAAGTCTTGGGACTCGCCGAGACCCAGTACTTC CASSQVLGLAETQYF
many TRBD1 TRBJ1-5 TRBV6-2/TRBV6-3 TGTGCCAGCAGGCCGGGTAGGAGGGACAGAGGAGGTCAGCCCCAGCATTTT CASRPGRRDRGGQPQHF
many TRBD1 TRBJ1-1 TRBV28 TGTGCCAGCAGTGCCTTAGGGACAGGGGGTGAAGCTTTCTTT CASSALGTGGEAFF
many - TRBJ2-5 TRBV6-1 TGTGCCAGCAGTGAAGTAGGTTACCCTGGAGAGACCCAGTACTTC CASSEVGYPGETQYF
- TRBD2 TRBJ2-7 TRBV28 TGTGCCAGCACACCAGGGCCGGGGGGGCTCTTCGAGCAGTACTTC CASTPGPGGLFEQYF
many TRBD1 TRBJ2-3 TRBV5-5 TGTGCCAGCACCGGGATACCGGGACAGAGCACAGATACGCAGTATTTT CASTGIPGQSTDTQYF
many TRBD2 TRBJ2-1 TRBV7-2 TGTGCCAGCAGCGCCTGGTCGGGGGGCAATGAGCAGTTCTTC CASSAWSGGNEQFF
- - TRBJ1-6 TRBV2 TGTGCCAGCAGTGAAGAGGGCGTTAATTCACCCCTCCACTTT CASSEEGVNSPLHF
- TRBD1 TRBJ1-6 TRBV20-1 TGCAGTGCTAGGGGACAGAGCGATTCACCCCTCCACTTT CSARGQSDSPLHF
many - TRBJ1-5 TRBV12-3/TRBV12-4 TGTGCCAGCAGTTTAGCGCAGGGCAATCAGCCCCAGCATTTT CASSLAQGNQPQHF
- - TRBJ2-7 TRBV9 TGTGCCAGCAGCGTATCATACAGCGGACACTACGAGCAGTACTTC CASSVSYSGHYEQYF
few - TRBJ1-4 TRBV9 TGTGCCAGCAGCCGCGGGGGGGGGGCGATTAATGAAAAACTGTTTTTT CASSRGGGAINEKLFF
- TRBD2 TRBJ2-1 TRBV4-2 TGTGCCAGCAGCCCCGGCGGCGGGGGGACATACAATGAGCAGTTCTTC CASSPGGGGTYNEQFF